The clone carrying this TCR beta chain was observed a few times. Its target is unknown. Anyone with autoimmune disease history or systemic immunosuppression was excluded. Assay used: immunoSEQ multiplex PCR; TCRdb lists only in-frame clones, some missing. The table shows about 17,000 clones, with 73% occurring only once. These data originate in a study of OX40 agonist ivuxolimab in advanced cancers. At the level of the study: Averaging 60 years in age, with a range of roughly 23 to 80, the cohort was 65% to 85% male. Study results and limitations: CD8+ T cells (on average) carried more expanded clones than CD4+ T cells.

This CDR3 is 15 amino acids long. Germline lookup yields CDR1 MRHNA and CDR2 SNTAGT. V was pared by 6 bases and J by 1 base, with 4 bases of the junction left unmatched. The receptor comes from an adult with an advanced solid tumor such as melanoma, head and neck, liver or kidney cancer. The chain joins TRBV6-4 to TRBJ2-3, with 10 nucleotides matching TRBD1. The sample was CD4+ or CD8+ T cells sorted from blood, taken in a trial of the OX40 agonist ivuxolimab. This CDR3 is CASSLTGGGTDTQYF. CDR3 nucleotides: TGTGCCAGCAGCCTGACAGGGGGCGGCACAGATACGCAGTATTTT.